This entry concerns a single TCR beta chain. Its cognate antigen has yet to be identified. No much larger clone is present one base from it, and per-base qualities are unavailable. The data were taken from a study of T cell repertoires in cytomegalovirus infection (dated by TCRdb to about 2019). About the study as a whole: Recently identified HLA-C-restricted CMV epitopes, whose presentation resists viral immunomodulation, were targeted by peptide stimulations together with well-studied HLA-B-restricted epitopes. The HLA type of each donor mattered for the analysis, because public TCR beta signatures pointed to carriage of CMV infection along with the matching HLA type.

The reads were generated on an Illumina HiSeq 1500. TCRdb took the public reads, trimmed them with fastp at Q25, ran MiXCR for clone calling and kept in-frame beta chains. Identical CDR3 protein sequences are pooled into one entry, listed with their most common genes and DNA. The sample table contains roughly 570,000 distinct CDR3 sequences; only one count was recorded for almost 40% of them. Of the sample, around 46% is held by the ten largest clones. The intended sense of this specimen's treatment or condition label: in vitro stimulation with specific CMV peptide epitopes to enrich CMV-specific T cells. There are 15 amino acids in the CDR3, from cysteine to phenylalanine inclusive. Only the CDR3 part of the read is kept: 45 bases, read in frame from the first base. Per the germline V gene (reference sequence), SEHNR is the CDR1 and FQNEAQ is the CDR2. At the junction V is shortened by 5 bases and J by 1 base, with 11 bases in between.

Overall study outcomes, separate from this receptor: The ex vivo response was dominated by HLA-C-restricted CMV-specific TCR beta clonotypes, and the single most frequent clonotype in two of eight donors was supplied by these HLA-C-restricted clonotypes. In both this cohort and an independent cohort of more than 350 donors, the cumulative frequency of public TCR beta family members distinguished carriers of CMV infection plus the relevant HLA type.

The material sequenced was cultured PBMCs, taken from culture after CMV antigen stimulation. The chain links TRBV7-9 with TRBJ2-2; a tentative D call is TRBD1 (6 bases match). The TCR comes from a human donor in good health (CMV status not recorded). Some clones in this sample may be carry-over from other donors' samples. In nucleotide form, the sequence is TGTGCCAGCAGCCACACAGGGTTGAACACCGGGGAGCTGTTTTTT. Translated, it reads CASSHTGLNTGELFF.